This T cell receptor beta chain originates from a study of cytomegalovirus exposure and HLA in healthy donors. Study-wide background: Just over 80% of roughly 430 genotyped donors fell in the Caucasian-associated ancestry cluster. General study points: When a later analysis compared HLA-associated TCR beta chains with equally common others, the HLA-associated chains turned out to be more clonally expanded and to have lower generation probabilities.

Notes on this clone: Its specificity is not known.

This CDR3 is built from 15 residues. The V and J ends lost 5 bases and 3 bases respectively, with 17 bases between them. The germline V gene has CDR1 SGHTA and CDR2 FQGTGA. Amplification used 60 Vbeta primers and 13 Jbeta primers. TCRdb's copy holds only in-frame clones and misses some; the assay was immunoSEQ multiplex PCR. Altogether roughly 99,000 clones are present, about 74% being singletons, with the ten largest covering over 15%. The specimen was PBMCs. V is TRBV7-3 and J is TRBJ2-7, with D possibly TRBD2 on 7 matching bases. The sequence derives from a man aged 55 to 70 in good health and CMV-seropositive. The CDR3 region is CASSQGPGGIYEQYF. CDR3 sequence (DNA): TGTGCCAGCAGCCAAGGTCCGGGGGGCATCTACGAGCAGTACTTC.